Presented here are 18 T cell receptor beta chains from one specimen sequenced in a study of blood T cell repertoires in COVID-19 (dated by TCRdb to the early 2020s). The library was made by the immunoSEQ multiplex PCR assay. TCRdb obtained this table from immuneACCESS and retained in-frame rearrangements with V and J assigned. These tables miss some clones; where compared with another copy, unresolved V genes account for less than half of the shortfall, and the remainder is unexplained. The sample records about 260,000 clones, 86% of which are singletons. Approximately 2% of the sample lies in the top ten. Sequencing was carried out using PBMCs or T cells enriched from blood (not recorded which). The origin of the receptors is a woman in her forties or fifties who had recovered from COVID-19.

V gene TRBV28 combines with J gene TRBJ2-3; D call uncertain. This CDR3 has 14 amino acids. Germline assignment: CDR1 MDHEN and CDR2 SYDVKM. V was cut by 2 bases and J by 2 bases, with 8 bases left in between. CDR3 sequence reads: CASSLPQFTDTQYF. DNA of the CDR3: TGTGCCAGCAGTTTACCCCAGTTCACAGATACGCAGTATTTT.

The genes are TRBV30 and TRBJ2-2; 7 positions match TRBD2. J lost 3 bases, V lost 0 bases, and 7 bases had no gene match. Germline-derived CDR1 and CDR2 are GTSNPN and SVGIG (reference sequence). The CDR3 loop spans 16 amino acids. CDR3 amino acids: CAWSVPRERDTGELFF. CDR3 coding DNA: TGTGCCTGGAGTGTACCGCGGGAGCGGGACACCGGGGAGCTGTTTTTT.

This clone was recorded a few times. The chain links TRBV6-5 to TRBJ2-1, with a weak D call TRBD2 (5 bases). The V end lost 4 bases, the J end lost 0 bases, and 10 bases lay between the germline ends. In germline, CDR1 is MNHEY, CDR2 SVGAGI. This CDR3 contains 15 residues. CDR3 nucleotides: TGTGCCAGCAGTTCAGACTATAACTCCTACAATGAGCAGTTCTTC. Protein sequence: CASSSDYNSYNEQFF.

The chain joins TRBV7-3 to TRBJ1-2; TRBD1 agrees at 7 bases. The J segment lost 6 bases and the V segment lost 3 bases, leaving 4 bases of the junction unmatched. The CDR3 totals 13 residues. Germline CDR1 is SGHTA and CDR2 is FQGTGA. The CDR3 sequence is CASSFTGADGYTF. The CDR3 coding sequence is TGTGCCAGCAGCTTTACAGGGGCGGATGGCTACACCTTC.

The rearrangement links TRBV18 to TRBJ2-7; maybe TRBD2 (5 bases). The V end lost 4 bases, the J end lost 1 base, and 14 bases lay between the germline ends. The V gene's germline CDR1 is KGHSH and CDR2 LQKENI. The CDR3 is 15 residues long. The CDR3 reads CASSLVERGSYEQYF. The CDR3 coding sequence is TGTGCCAGCTCACTGGTCGAGAGAGGGTCCTACGAGCAGTACTTC.

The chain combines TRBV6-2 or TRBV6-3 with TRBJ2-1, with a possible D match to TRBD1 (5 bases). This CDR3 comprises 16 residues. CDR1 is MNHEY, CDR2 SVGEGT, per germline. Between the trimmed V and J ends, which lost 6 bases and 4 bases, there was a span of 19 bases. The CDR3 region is CASSRSQVGRYNEQFF. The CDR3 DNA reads TGTGCCAGCAGCCGATCCCAGGTGGGGCGGTACAATGAGCAGTTCTTC.

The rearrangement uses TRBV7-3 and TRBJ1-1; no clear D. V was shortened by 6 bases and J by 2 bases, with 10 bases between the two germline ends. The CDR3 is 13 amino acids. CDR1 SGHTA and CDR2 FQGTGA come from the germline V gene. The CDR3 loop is CASSFHRNTEAFF. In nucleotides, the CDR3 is TGTGCCAGCAGTTTCCATAGAAACACTGAAGCTTTCTTT.

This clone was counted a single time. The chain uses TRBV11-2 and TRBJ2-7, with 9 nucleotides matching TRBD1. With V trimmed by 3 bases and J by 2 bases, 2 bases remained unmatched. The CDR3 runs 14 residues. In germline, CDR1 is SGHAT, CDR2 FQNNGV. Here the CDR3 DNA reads TGTGCCAGCAGCTTGACAGGGGGTCCCTACGAGCAGTACTTC. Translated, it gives CASSLTGGPYEQYF.

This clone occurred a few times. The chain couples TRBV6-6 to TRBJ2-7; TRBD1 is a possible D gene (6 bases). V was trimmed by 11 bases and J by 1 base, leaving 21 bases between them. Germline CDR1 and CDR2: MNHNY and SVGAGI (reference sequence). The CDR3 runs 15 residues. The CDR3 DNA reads TGTGCCTCGAGGTTTGGTGGGGGCCAGTCCTACGAGCAGTACTTC. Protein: CASRFGGGQSYEQYF.

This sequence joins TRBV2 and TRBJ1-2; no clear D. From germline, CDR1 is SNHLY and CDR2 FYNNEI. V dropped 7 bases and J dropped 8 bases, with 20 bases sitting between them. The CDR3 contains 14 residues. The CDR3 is CASTGDTALRGYTF. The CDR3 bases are TGTGCCAGCACCGGGGATACCGCCCTTCGGGGCTACACCTTC.

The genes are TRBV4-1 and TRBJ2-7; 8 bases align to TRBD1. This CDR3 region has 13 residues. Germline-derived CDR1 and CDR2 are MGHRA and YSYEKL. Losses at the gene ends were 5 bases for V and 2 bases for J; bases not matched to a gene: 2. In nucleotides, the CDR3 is TGCGCCAGCAGCACGGACAGGGCCTACGAGCAGTACTTC. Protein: CASSTDRAYEQYF.

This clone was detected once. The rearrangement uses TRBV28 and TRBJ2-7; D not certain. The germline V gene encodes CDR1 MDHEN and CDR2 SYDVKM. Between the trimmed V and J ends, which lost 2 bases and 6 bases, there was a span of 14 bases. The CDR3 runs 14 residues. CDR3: CASSLNAVLGEQYF. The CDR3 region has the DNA TGTGCCAGCAGTTTAAATGCGGTTCTTGGCGAGCAGTACTTC.

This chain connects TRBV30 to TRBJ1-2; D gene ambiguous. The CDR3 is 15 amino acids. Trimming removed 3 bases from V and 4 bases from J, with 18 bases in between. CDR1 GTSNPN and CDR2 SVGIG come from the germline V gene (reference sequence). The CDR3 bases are TGTGCCTGGAGGCCTCAGTCAACCCCCTTCTATGGCTACACCTTC. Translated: CAWRPQSTPFYGYTF.

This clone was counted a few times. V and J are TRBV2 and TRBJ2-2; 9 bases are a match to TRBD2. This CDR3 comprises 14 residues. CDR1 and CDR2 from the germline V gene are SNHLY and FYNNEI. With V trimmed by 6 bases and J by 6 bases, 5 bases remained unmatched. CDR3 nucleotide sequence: TGTGCCAGCAGCCTAGCGGGACTTTCCGGGGAGCTGTTTTTT. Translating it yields CASSLAGLSGELFF.

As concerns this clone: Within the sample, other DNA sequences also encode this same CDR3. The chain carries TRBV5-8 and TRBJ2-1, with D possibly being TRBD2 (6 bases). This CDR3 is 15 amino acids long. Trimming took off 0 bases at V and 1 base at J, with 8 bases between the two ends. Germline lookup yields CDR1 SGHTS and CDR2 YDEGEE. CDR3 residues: CASSLGLASYNEQFF. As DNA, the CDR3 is TGTGCCAGCAGCTTGGGCCTAGCGTCCTACAATGAGCAGTTCTTC.

CDR3 DNA sequence: TGCGCCAGCAGCTTTAGCCCCGTCAGTGGCACTGAAGCTTTCTTT. This encodes CASSFSPVSGTEAFF. The chain couples TRBV5-1 to TRBJ1-1; no firm D call. The germline V gene encodes CDR1 SGHRS and CDR2 YFSETQ. The length of the CDR3 is 15 residues. Between the trimmed V and J ends, which lost 2 bases and 4 bases, there was a span of 15 bases.

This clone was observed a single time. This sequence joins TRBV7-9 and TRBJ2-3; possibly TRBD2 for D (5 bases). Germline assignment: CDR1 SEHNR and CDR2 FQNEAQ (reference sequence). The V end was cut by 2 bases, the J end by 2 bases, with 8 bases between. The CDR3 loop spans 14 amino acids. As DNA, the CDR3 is TGTGCCAGCAGCTTAACGGGGTCCACAGATACGCAGTATTTT. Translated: CASSLTGSTDTQYF.

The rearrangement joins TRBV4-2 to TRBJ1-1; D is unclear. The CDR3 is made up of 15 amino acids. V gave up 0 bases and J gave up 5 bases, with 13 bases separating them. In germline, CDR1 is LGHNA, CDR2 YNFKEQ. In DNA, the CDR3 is TGTGCCAGCAGCCAAGATGATATCGCGGGGACTGAAGCTTTCTTT. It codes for CASSQDDIAGTEAFF.